The clone carrying this T cell receptor beta chain was counted ten times or more. Its target is unknown. The sample is drawn from a study of T cells in Graves' hyperthyroidism and ophthalmopathy. Amplification of TCR beta CDR3 regions used RNA as the template. An initial round of RT-PCR targeting the TCR CDR3 relied on the HTBI primer set. A single record per CDR3 protein comes from TCRdb applying MiXCR to the multiplex PCR reads. This table has a few hundred thousand distinct CDR3 sequences, around 14% appearing once. Germline CDR1 and CDR2: SEHNR and FQNEAQ (reference sequence). This CDR3 has 14 residues. Trimming removed 4 bases at V and 0 bases at J, with 10 bases between. Study results and limitations: A model using 13 V-J features told ophthalmopathy apart from stable hyperthyroidism. Most thyroid-expanded clonotypes above 0.001 were also found in blood.

The TCR originated in a woman aged 30 to 39 with Graves' hyperthyroidism. The sequenced sample was blood. V is TRBV7-9 and J is TRBJ2-7; D assignment may be TRBD1 or TRBD2 (5 bases each). CDR3 region: CASSSGRSSYEQYF. CDR3 nucleotide sequence: TGTGCCAGCAGCTCGGGACGCAGCTCCTACGAGCAGTACTTC.